This T cell receptor (beta chain) appears in the sequencing data of a study of T cell repertoires in cytomegalovirus infection. The overall study: Public TCR beta signatures indicated both CMV infection and matching HLA type.

One entry per CDR3 protein, called by TCRdb with MiXCR from the reads. The sample yields about 350,000 distinct CDR3 sequences, around a third seen once. For this clonotype: What it binds is unknown.

Trimming took off 2 bases at V and 8 bases at J, with 21 bases between the two ends. CDR3 length: 16 amino acids. The germline V gene has CDR1 MGHRA and CDR2 YSYEKL. General study results and limits: The cumulative frequency of public TCR beta families distinguished individuals who carried CMV together with the relevant HLA. HLA-C-restricted CMV-specific TCR beta clonotypes prevailed in the ex vivo response.

The TCR originated in a human donor in good health (CMV status not recorded). Some clones in this sample may be carry-over from other donors' samples. The chain carries TRBV4-1 and TRBJ1-2, with D tentatively TRBD1 (5 bases). The starting material was cultured PBMCs, obtained from culture after CMV antigen stimulation. CDR3 loop: CASSQPAGLKTEGYTF. The CDR3 DNA reads as TGCGCCAGCAGCCAACCTGCGGGACTAAAAACGGAAGGCTACACCTTC.